These 14 T cell receptor beta chains share one sample of origin, sequenced in a study of blood T cell repertoires in COVID-19 (TCRdb year 2020). Libraries were built with the immunoSEQ multiplex PCR assay. The immuneACCESS repertoire file appears here via TCRdb, limited to in-frame rearrangements. These files lack a portion of the clones; in checked studies, under half of the deficit traces to unresolved V genes, and the cause of the others is not known. The sample contains some 33,000 clones, roughly nine tenths of them found a single time. The ten largest clones represent just over 20% of the sample. The sequencing input was peripheral blood. Receptors originate from a man between 60 and 70 years old with acute or convalescent COVID-19.

By proportion, this clone is medium-sized. This chain connects TRBV13 to TRBJ1-3; D is uncertain. This CDR3 comprises 15 residues. V gave up 0 bases and J gave up 4 bases, with 10 bases separating them. The germline CDR1 and CDR2 sequences are PRHDT and FYEKMQ (reference sequence). The CDR3 loop reads CASSLGRVGGNTIYF. In DNA form, the CDR3 reads TGTGCCAGCAGCTTAGGTCGGGTCGGAGGAAACACCATATATTTT.

In its sample, this clone was seen once. The V and J genes are TRBV28 and TRBJ2-1; TRBD1 agrees at 7 bases. CDR1 and CDR2 from the germline V gene are MDHEN and SYDVKM. The CDR3 contains 14 residues. After removal of 7 bases from V and 1 base from J, the junction contained 4 bases not matched to a gene. The CDR3 region has the DNA TGTGCCAGCACCCCGACAGGGTCCTACAATGAGCAGTTCTTC. It encodes CASTPTGSYNEQFF.

The chain carries TRBV27 and TRBJ2-3; 12 bases match TRBD2. CDR1 is MNHEY and CDR2 is SMNVEV in the germline V gene (reference sequence). Trimming at V came to 5 bases and at J to 9 bases, leaving 12 bases not matched to a gene. This CDR3 comprises 16 residues. CDR3: CASSPGLAGPPLTQYF. The CDR3 bases are TGTGCCAGCAGTCCCGGACTAGCGGGGCCCCCGTTGACGCAGTATTTT.

The V gene is TRBV9, the J gene TRBJ2-3; D call uncertain. Germline values: CDR1 SGDLS, CDR2 YYNGEE. V was shortened by 0 bases and J by 4 bases, with 9 bases between the two germline ends. This CDR3 has 14 amino acids. DNA for the CDR3: TGTGCCAGCAGCGTAGAATTAGAAGCAGATACGCAGTATTTT. It translates to CASSVELEADTQYF.

The chain employs TRBV18 and TRBJ1-2; D uncertain. The germline V gene encodes CDR1 KGHSH and CDR2 LQKENI. This CDR3 spans 12 amino acids. V was cut by 3 bases and J by 5 bases, with 7 bases left in between. The CDR3 region is CASSPREYGYTF. The CDR3, as DNA: TGTGCCAGCTCACCGAGGGAGTATGGCTACACCTTC.

The CDR3 sequence is CASSQGTFYGYTF. DNA of the CDR3: TGCGCCAGCAGTCAGGGAACATTCTATGGCTACACCTTC. This chain joins TRBV10-1 and TRBJ1-2; possibly TRBD1 for D (5 bases). Trimming cost V 5 bases and J 4 bases, with 11 bases left between them. The CDR3 consists of 13 residues. Germline V gives CDR1 WNHNN, CDR2 SYGVQD (reference sequence).

The gene calls are TRBV5-1 and TRBJ2-1, with D tentatively TRBD2 (5 bases). V gave up 6 bases and J gave up 2 bases, with 18 bases separating them. CDR1 and CDR2 (germline): SGHRS, YFSETQ. The CDR3 is made up of 16 amino acids. The CDR3 DNA follows: TGCGCCAGCAATCCCCAAACGGCGGGTACCTACAATGAGCAGTTCTTC. Translation: CASNPQTAGTYNEQFF. Combining the CDR3 with reference TRBV5-1 and TRBJ2-1 gives the whole variable domain KAGVTQTPRYLIKTRGQQVTLSCSPISGHRSVSWYQQTPGQGLQFLFEYFSETQRNKGNFPGRFSGRQFSNSRSEMNVSTLELGDSALYLCASNPQTAGTYNEQFFGPGTRLTVL.

This sequence joins TRBV14 and TRBJ1-1; the D gene is possibly TRBD1 (5 bases). Trimming pared 6 bases from V and 8 bases from J, leaving 13 bases between. Per the germline V gene, CDR1 is SGHDN and CDR2 is FVKESK. The CDR3 is 12 amino acids. The CDR3 DNA is TGTGCCAGCAGTCAATTCCGGACAGAAGCTTTCTTT. This translates into CASSQFRTEAFF.

This clone showed up just a few times. This chain links TRBV5-1 with TRBJ2-2; 8 bases fit TRBD2. The CDR3 contains 17 residues. CDR1 and CDR2 (germline): SGHRS, YFSETQ. With 2 bases clipped from V and 5 bases from J, the junction kept 11 bases outside the gene matches. This chain's CDR3 is CASSFSGSSGVTGELFF. The CDR3 DNA is TGCGCCAGCAGCTTCAGCGGGAGCTCCGGTGTAACCGGGGAGCTGTTTTTT.

This chain joins TRBV5-1 and TRBJ2-3; no reliable D call. Trimming cost V 1 base and J 1 base, with 7 bases left between them. The germline V gene encodes CDR1 SGHRS and CDR2 YFSETQ. The CDR3 extends over 14 amino acids. The CDR3, as DNA: TGCGCCAGCAGCTTGTCAATCCGCACAGATACGCAGTATTTT. Its protein is CASSLSIRTDTQYF.

The sample holds one count of this clone. The rearrangement links TRBV18 to TRBJ2-7; D is ambiguous. The V gene lost 6 bases and the J gene lost 6 bases, with 15 bases spanning the gap. Germline V gene lookup returns CDR1 KGHSH and CDR2 LQKENI. The CDR3 loop spans 13 amino acids. CDR3 sequence reads: CASSLSEMVEQYF. CDR3 sequence (DNA): TGTGCCAGCTCCCTGAGCGAGATGGTCGAGCAGTACTTC.

This sequence joins TRBV10-2 and TRBJ1-5, with TRBD1 as a possible D gene (5 bases). CDR3 size: 14 residues. Germline loops: CDR1 WSHSY, CDR2 SAAADI. Trimming shortened V by 0 bases and J by 3 bases, and 6 bases separated the two germline ends. CDR3 sequence (DNA): TGCGCCAGCAGTGAGTCGGGGCTCAATCAGCCCCAGCATTTT. Protein sequence: CASSESGLNQPQHF.

J is TRBJ2-2 and V is TRBV28; TRBD2 matches 11 bases. CDR3 length equals 16 residues. With 6 bases clipped from V and 0 bases from J, the junction kept 3 bases outside the gene matches. CDR1 and CDR2 (germline): MDHEN, SYDVKM. CDR3 protein: CASRVAGGSNTGELFF. The CDR3 DNA is TGTGCCAGCAGGGTAGCGGGAGGGTCGAACACCGGGGAGCTGTTTTTT.

The chain uses TRBV11-2 and TRBJ2-3; D gene ambiguous. The germline V gene encodes CDR1 SGHAT and CDR2 FQNNGV. The ends were cut back, 8 bases at V and 1 base at J, with 10 bases in the middle. The CDR3 runs 13 residues. Here the CDR3 reads CASSLPGTDTQYF. CDR3 DNA: TGTGCCAGCTCCCTTCCAGGCACAGATACGCAGTATTTT.